These 32 T cell receptor beta chains were all obtained from the same sample, sequenced in a study of cytomegalovirus exposure and HLA in healthy donors. With 60 Vbeta and 13 Jbeta primers, the PCR was carried out. The data were produced by immunoSEQ multiplex PCR, yet TCRdb's version contains in-frame clones alone and is incomplete. The table records around 130,000 clones, about 81% of them present only once. Sequenced input: PBMCs. These receptors all stem from a middle-aged woman in good health and CMV-seropositive.

The chain employs TRBV5-1 and TRBJ2-4; TRBD2 matches 7 bases. The CDR3 loop spans 17 amino acids. V was pared by 0 bases and J by 1 base, with 7 bases of the junction left unmatched. Per the germline V gene, CDR1 is SGHRS and CDR2 is YFSETQ. Here the CDR3 DNA reads TGCGCCAGCAGCTTGGGCTGGGAGGGCGTTGCCAAAAACATTCAGTACTTC. Translated: CASSLGWEGVAKNIQYF.

This clone was picked up one time. CDR3 residues: CASSYGEIYEQYF. Here the CDR3 DNA reads TGTGCCAGCAGTTACGGGGAGATCTACGAGCAGTACTTC. The chain uses TRBV6-6 and TRBJ2-7; D is perhaps TRBD2 (5 bases). In germline, CDR1 is MNHNY, CDR2 SVGAGI (reference sequence). The CDR3 contains 13 residues. V lost 2 bases and J 3 bases, leaving 8 bases between the germline ends.

The rearrangement joins TRBV28 to TRBJ2-2; D might be TRBD1 (5 bases). The V end was cut by 7 bases, the J end by 2 bases, with 11 bases between. This CDR3 comprises 14 residues. Germline V gives CDR1 MDHEN, CDR2 SYDVKM. For the CDR3, the DNA is TGTGCCAGCATTGGGGCAGTTAACACCGGGGAGCTGTTTTTT. Protein product: CASIGAVNTGELFF.

This CDR3 is CASRRQSSYNEQFF. The CDR3 bases are TGTGCCAGCAGACGACAGAGCTCCTACAATGAGCAGTTCTTC. The V gene is TRBV28, the J gene TRBJ2-1, with D possibly being TRBD1 (5 bases). CDR1 is MDHEN, CDR2 SYDVKM, per germline. This CDR3 has 14 residues. V lost 6 bases to trimming and J lost 0 bases, with 9 bases between them.

The chain links TRBV7-9 to TRBJ2-5; a weak D match, TRBD1 (7 bases). This CDR3 has 14 amino acids. Germline V gene lookup returns CDR1 SEHNR and CDR2 FQNEAQ (reference sequence). V gave up 1 base and J gave up 6 bases, with 12 bases separating them. The CDR3 DNA reads as TGTGCCAGCAGCTTAGACAGGGGAGGAAAGACCCAGTACTTC. It translates to CASSLDRGGKTQYF. The whole variable domain, remainder taken from reference TRBV7-9 and TRBJ2-5, is DTGVSQNPRHKITKRGQNVTFRCDPISEHNRLYWYRQTLGQGPEFLTYFQNEAQLEKSRLLSDRFSAERPKGSFSTLEIQRTEQGDSAMYLCASSLDRGGKTQYFGPGTRLLVL.

The rearrangement uses TRBV5-4 and TRBJ1-1; 7 bases agree with TRBD1. V shed 4 bases, J shed 2 bases, and the junction held 5 bases outside the gene matches. This CDR3 is built from 14 residues. The germline V gene has CDR1 SGHNT and CDR2 YYREEE (reference sequence). The CDR3 region is CASSRTGDNTEAFF. The CDR3, as DNA: TGTGCCAGCAGCAGAACAGGGGATAACACTGAAGCTTTCTTT.

The J gene is TRBJ1-1, the V gene TRBV2, with 8 bases aligning to TRBD1. Germline V gene data show CDR1 as SNHLY and CDR2 as FYNNEI. With V trimmed by 2 bases and J by 4 bases, 6 bases remained unmatched. The CDR3 spans 15 residues. The CDR3 loop is CASSEQADRVTEAFF. The CDR3 region has the DNA TGTGCCAGCAGTGAACAGGCGGACAGGGTCACTGAAGCTTTCTTT. The variable domain in full, with the rest retrieved from reference TRBV2 and TRBJ1-1, is EPEVTQTPSHQVTQMGQEVILRCVPISNHLYFYWYRQILGQKVEFLVSFYNNEISEKSEIFDDQFSVERPDGSNFTLKIRSTKLEDSAMYFCASSEQADRVTEAFFGQGTRLTVV.

As to this clone: The junction does not match germline at one end; this may be a read error. The CDR3 spells CTSTYGTAEAFF. CDR3 coding DNA: TGTACCAGCACTTACGGGACTGCTGAAGCTTTCTTT. This sequence joins TRBV2 and TRBJ1-1; D may be TRBD1 (5 bases). Looked up from germline, CDR1 is SNHLY and CDR2 is FYNNEI. The CDR3 length is 12 residues.

The chain has TRBV30 and TRBJ1-5; D may be TRBD1 (5 bases). The CDR3 runs 15 residues. Germline V gives CDR1 GTSNPN, CDR2 SVGIG (reference sequence). Trimming removed 5 bases at V and 5 bases at J, with 19 bases between. This CDR3 is CAWGRGRGGHQPQHF. The CDR3, as DNA: TGTGCCTGGGGAAGAGGGAGGGGCGGGCATCAGCCCCAGCATTTT.

The chain couples TRBV28 to TRBJ2-5; D uncertain. CDR1 is MDHEN, CDR2 SYDVKM, per germline. The germline V and J ends were trimmed by 6 bases and 5 bases, with 10 bases remaining between them. The CDR3 consists of 12 residues. CDR3 nucleotide sequence: TGTGCCAGCAGGGGCCCTATGGAGACCCAGTACTTC. It is translated as CASRGPMETQYF.

V is TRBV5-6 and J is TRBJ1-3, with D possibly TRBD1 on 5 matching bases. CDR1 and CDR2 from the germline V gene are SGHDT and YYEEEE. Trimming pared 0 bases from V and 2 bases from J, leaving 12 bases between. The CDR3 extends over 16 amino acids. The CDR3 sequence is CASSLEQGVAGNTIYF. In DNA, the CDR3 is TGTGCCAGCAGCTTGGAGCAGGGCGTAGCTGGAAACACCATATATTTT. Full variable domain (remainder filled in from reference TRBV5-6 and TRBJ1-3): DAGVTQSPTHLIKTRGQQVTLRCSPKSGHDTVSWYQQALGQGPQFIFQYYEEEERQRGNFPDRFSGHQFPNYSSELNVNALLLGDSALYLCASSLEQGVAGNTIYFGEGSWLTVV.

The chain combines TRBV4-3 with TRBJ2-7, with 9 bases fitting TRBD1. The CDR3 loop spans 15 amino acids. Germline CDR1 LGHNA, CDR2 YSLEER. V trimming: 2 bases; J trimming: 2 bases; junction bases outside the gene matches: 4. CDR3 in DNA: TGCGCCAGCAGCCAATCCGGGACAGGGACCTACGAGCAGTACTTC. This encodes CASSQSGTGTYEQYF.

The chain combines TRBV18 with TRBJ1-1; D not certain. The ends were cut back, 6 bases at V and 0 bases at J, with 14 bases in the middle. Germline V lookup: CDR1 KGHSH, CDR2 LQKENI. There are 15 residues in the CDR3. In DNA form, the CDR3 reads TGTGCCAGCTCCCCATCCCCACCTATGAACACTGAAGCTTTCTTT. It translates to CASSPSPPMNTEAFF.

This chain's CDR3 is CARLKRGYYGYTF. Here the CDR3 DNA reads TGTGCCAGGCTGAAAAGGGGTTACTATGGCTACACCTTC. V is TRBV19 and J is TRBJ1-2, with D possibly being TRBD1 (5 bases). The V gene's germline CDR1 is LNHDA and CDR2 SQIVND (reference sequence). The V and J ends lost 9 bases and 3 bases respectively, with 14 bases between them. This CDR3 region has 13 residues.

V is TRBV28 and J is TRBJ1-5; the match to TRBD1 covers 7 bases. V trimming: 3 bases; J trimming: 6 bases; junction bases outside the gene matches: 8. The CDR3 has 15 amino acids. The germline V gene encodes CDR1 MDHEN and CDR2 SYDVKM. The CDR3 region has the DNA TGTGCCAGCAGTTTTAACAGGGGTGGTCCTCAGCCCCAGCATTTT. Translation gives CASSFNRGGPQPQHF.

This clone occurred once. CDR3 amino acids: CASSSAGGLNNEQFF. CDR3 bases: TGTGCCAGCAGCTCAGCAGGTGGTCTGAACAATGAGCAGTTCTTC. This sequence joins TRBV13 and TRBJ2-1; D gene unclear. CDR1 is PRHDT, CDR2 FYEKMQ, per germline (reference sequence). There are 15 residues in the CDR3. V lost 4 bases and J 5 bases, leaving 15 bases between the germline ends.

J is TRBJ2-1 and V is TRBV7-2; perhaps TRBD2 as D (5 bases). From germline, CDR1 is SGHTA and CDR2 FQGNSA. The V gene lost 2 bases and the J gene lost 9 bases, with 8 bases spanning the gap. This CDR3 spans 12 amino acids. This CDR3 reads CASSLNEGEQFF. The CDR3 nucleotides read TGTGCCAGCAGCTTAAATGAGGGTGAGCAGTTCTTC.

CDR3 region: CASSLIQVAYEQYF. The DNA for the CDR3 is TGTGCCAGCAGCTTAATCCAGGTTGCCTACGAGCAGTACTTC. The gene calls are TRBV7-8 and TRBJ2-7, with D unresolved. This CDR3 contains 14 residues. Germline loops: CDR1 SGHVS, CDR2 FQNEAQ. The ends were cut back, 2 bases at V and 2 bases at J, with 10 bases in the middle.

This chain uses TRBV7-8 with TRBJ1-5; TRBD1 is a possible D gene (5 bases). The germline V gene has CDR1 SGHVS and CDR2 FQNEAQ. The ends were cut back, 0 bases at V and 4 bases at J, with 13 bases in the middle. This CDR3 has 16 residues. The CDR3 bases are TGTGCCAGCAGCTTAGCGAAAAGGGGCGCGAATCAGCCCCAGCATTTT. Translated, it gives CASSLAKRGANQPQHF.

The chain employs TRBV7-9 and TRBJ1-5; D gene unclear. The CDR3 is 12 amino acids. Germline CDR1 reads SEHNR; CDR2 reads FQNEAQ (reference sequence). V shed 8 bases and J shed 3 bases, with 8 bases lying between them. DNA of the CDR3: TGTGCCAGCCGAGAAGACAATCAGCCCCAGCATTTT. This codes for CASREDNQPQHF.

This clone was seen once. The chain uses TRBV5-4 and TRBJ1-1, with 11 bases that match TRBD1. This CDR3 is built from 15 residues. V dropped 4 bases and J dropped 4; count of bases not matched to a gene: 6. Germline V gives CDR1 SGHNT, CDR2 YYREEE (reference sequence). The CDR3 DNA follows: TGTGCCAGCAGCAAGGGACAGGGGGTTGGCACTGAAGCTTTCTTT. It yields the protein CASSKGQGVGTEAFF.

The chain is built from TRBV9 and TRBJ2-1; 9 nucleotides align to TRBD2. This CDR3 region has 18 residues. Germline CDR1 is SGDLS and CDR2 is YYNGEE. V was pared by 3 bases and J by 3 bases, with 13 bases of the junction left unmatched. The chain's CDR3 is CASSAGVVQLAGYNEQFF. The CDR3 nucleotides read TGTGCCAGCAGCGCTGGGGTAGTGCAACTAGCGGGCTACAATGAGCAGTTCTTC.

The CDR3 nucleotides read TGTGCCAGCTCAGGTACGGGGGAGACTGAAGCTTTCTTT. As protein: CASSGTGETEAFF. The V call is TRBV6-1, the J call TRBJ1-1; perhaps TRBD1 as D (5 bases). The CDR3 spans 13 residues. V gave up 8 bases and J gave up 5 bases, with 15 bases separating them. Germline V CDR1 and CDR2: MNHNS, SASEGT.

The V gene is TRBV9, the J gene TRBJ1-3, with D uncertain. The CDR3 length is 13 residues. CDR1 SGDLS and CDR2 YYNGEE come from the germline V gene. V lost 8 bases and J lost 0, with 9 bases in between. The CDR3 DNA reads TGTGCCAGTAGGGAGAGCTCTGGAAACACCATATATTTT. Its protein product is CASRESSGNTIYF.

The chain uses TRBV19 and TRBJ1-1; perhaps TRBD1 as D (5 bases). V gave up 5 bases and J gave up 1 base, with 14 bases separating them. The germline CDR1 and CDR2 sequences are LNHDA and SQIVND (reference sequence). CDR3 length: 15 residues. CDR3 DNA: TGTGCCAGTAGTTACACCAAGACAGCGAACACTGAAGCTTTCTTT. Its translation is CASSYTKTANTEAFF.

The genes are TRBV6-5 and TRBJ2-1, with a tentative D call TRBD1 (6 bases). CDR3 length equals 15 residues. Germline loops: CDR1 MNHEY, CDR2 SVGAGI. V lost 0 bases and J lost 4, with 10 bases in between. The CDR3 is CASSYSGARYNEQFF. The CDR3 nucleotides read TGTGCCAGCAGTTACTCGGGGGCGCGGTACAATGAGCAGTTCTTC.

V and J are TRBV19 and TRBJ2-2; perhaps TRBD2 as D (6 bases). CDR1 and CDR2 from the germline V gene are LNHDA and SQIVND (reference sequence). Deletions cut 6 bases from V and 6 bases from J, with 17 bases between. The CDR3 has 15 residues. The DNA of the CDR3 is TGTGCCAGTAGATACAGCGGGTCTAGTTCCGGGGAGCTGTTTTTT. The encoded protein is CASRYSGSSSGELFF. Full variable domain (outside the CDR3, taken from reference TRBV19 and TRBJ2-2): DGGITQSPKYLFRKEGQNVTLSCEQNLNHDAMYWYRQDPGQGLRLIYYSQIVNDFQKGDIAEGYSVSREKKESFPLTVTSAQKNPTAFYLCASRYSGSSSGELFFGEGSRLTVL.

The genes are TRBV6-5 and TRBJ2-7, with 9 bases identical to TRBD1. Germline trimming cut 0 bases from V and 7 bases from J; bases unmatched to any gene: 10. The CDR3 totals 16 residues. Germline V gene data show CDR1 as MNHEY and CDR2 as SVGAGI. CDR3 nucleotide sequence: TGTGCCAGCAGTTACTCGTCCTGGACAGGGGAAGGGGAGCAGTACTTC. This encodes CASSYSSWTGEGEQYF.

The chain joins TRBV30 to TRBJ1-2; the D gene is possibly TRBD1 (6 bases). CDR3 size: 14 residues. Germline V gene sequence: CDR1 GTSNPN, CDR2 SVGIG (reference sequence). V was shortened by 5 bases and J by 3 bases, with 16 bases between the two germline ends. This CDR3 is CAWGVAGVYYGYTF. DNA of the CDR3: TGTGCCTGGGGGGTGGCAGGGGTTTACTATGGCTACACCTTC. Full variable domain (missing parts from reference TRBV30 and TRBJ1-2): SQTIHQWPATLVQPVGSPLSLECTVEGTSNPNLYWYRQAAGRGLQLLFYSVGIGQISSEVPQNLSASRPQDRQFILSSKKLLLSDSGFYLCAWGVAGVYYGYTFGSGTRLTVV.

Notes on this clone: Distinct nucleotide sequences in the sample also encode this CDR3. The rearrangement joins TRBV19 to TRBJ2-1; 7 positions match TRBD2. This CDR3 region has 15 residues. The ends lost 5 bases at V and 0 bases at J; junction bases unmatched: 4. Germline V gene sequence: CDR1 LNHDA, CDR2 SQIVND (reference sequence). In DNA, the CDR3 is TGTGCCAGTAGTCCCGGGGGGAGCTCCTACAATGAGCAGTTCTTC. It encodes CASSPGGSSYNEQFF.

In nucleotides, the CDR3 is TGTGCCAGCAGCTTATCCGGGAGTTATTCAGATACGCAGTATTTT. It is translated as CASSLSGSYSDTQYF. The chain employs TRBV13 and TRBJ2-3; tentatively, D is TRBD2 (6 bases). The V gene lost 2 bases and the J gene lost 4 bases, with 13 bases spanning the gap. Germline values: CDR1 PRHDT, CDR2 FYEKMQ (reference sequence). The CDR3 extends over 15 amino acids.

This chain joins TRBV23-1 and TRBJ1-1, with TRBD1 as a possible D gene (5 bases). TRBV23-1 is reported as an ORF; its role is uncertain. CDR3 length: 16 amino acids. With 6 bases removed from V and 7 bases from J, the gap between germline ends came to 24 bases. CDR3 DNA sequence: TGCGCCAGCAGCTCCAGGGAAGGCCAGGGAAGGGGTGAAGCTTTCTTT. It is translated as CASSSREGQGRGEAFF.